The clone carrying this TCR beta chain was counted only a few times. Its antigen is as yet unknown. This record comes from a study of cytomegalovirus exposure and HLA in healthy donors. The PCR used 60 Vbeta and 13 Jbeta primers. Here immunoSEQ multiplex PCR was the method, and the copy in TCRdb shows in-frame clones only, minus some. In the table there are some 120,000 clones, roughly 78% of which are singletons. The CDR3 spans 15 residues. Germline V gene data show CDR1 as SGHRS and CDR2 as YFSETQ. With V trimmed by 4 bases and J by 6 bases, 9 bases remained unmatched. Points from the study as a whole: Rates of TCR association differed by HLA locus in a later analysis, with DRB1 highest and HLA-C lowest.

Source material: PBMCs. The receptor was derived from a man aged 40-49 years in good health and CMV-seronegative. V is TRBV5-1 and J is TRBJ2-2; TRBD2 matches at 7 bases. For the CDR3, the DNA is TGCGCCAGCAGCCCGGCGGCTAGCGGAGCCGGGGAGCTGTTTTTT. This gives the protein CASSPAASGAGELFF. Supplemented by reference TRBV5-1 and TRBJ2-2, the full variable domain reads KAGVTQTPRYLIKTRGQQVTLSCSPISGHRSVSWYQQTPGQGLQFLFEYFSETQRNKGNFPGRFSGRQFSNSRSEMNVSTLELGDSALYLCASSPAASGAGELFFGEGSRLTVL.